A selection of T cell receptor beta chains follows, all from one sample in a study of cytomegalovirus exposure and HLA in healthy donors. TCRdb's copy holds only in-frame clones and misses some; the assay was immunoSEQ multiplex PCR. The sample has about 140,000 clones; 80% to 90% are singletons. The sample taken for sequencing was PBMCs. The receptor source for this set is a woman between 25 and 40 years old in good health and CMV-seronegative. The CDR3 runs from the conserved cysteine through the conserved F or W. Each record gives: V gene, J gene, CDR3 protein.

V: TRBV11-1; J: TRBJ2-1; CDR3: CASRTGGSYNEQFF
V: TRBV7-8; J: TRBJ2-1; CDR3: CASSLATTGGVEQFF
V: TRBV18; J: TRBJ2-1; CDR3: CASSPPLVAGGDNEQFF
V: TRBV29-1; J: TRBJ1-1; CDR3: CSVERRLDTEAFF
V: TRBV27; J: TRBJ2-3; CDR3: CASSPYSGTQYF
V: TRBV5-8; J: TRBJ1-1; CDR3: CASSLSRQGWMAEAFF
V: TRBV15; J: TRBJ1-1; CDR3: CATSRDNRGNTEAFF
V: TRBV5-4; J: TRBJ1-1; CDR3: CASSRDSSNTEAFF
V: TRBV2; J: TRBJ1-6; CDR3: CASRATGGHSPLHF
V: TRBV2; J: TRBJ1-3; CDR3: CASNDRGNTIYF
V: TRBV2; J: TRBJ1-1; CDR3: CASSLYLYTEAFF
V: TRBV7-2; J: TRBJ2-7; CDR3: CASSVTFGRASWGSYEQYF
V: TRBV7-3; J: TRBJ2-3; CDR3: CASSPTRDRFTDTQYF
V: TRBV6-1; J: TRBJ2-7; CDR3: CASSEGTSGDIYEQYF
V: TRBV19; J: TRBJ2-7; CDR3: CASSRDINSYEQYF
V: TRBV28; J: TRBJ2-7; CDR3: CASTQGGGTYEQYF
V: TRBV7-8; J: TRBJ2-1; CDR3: CASSDRSGVYNEQFF